Below, 6 T cell receptor beta chains from the same sample are listed, as sequenced in a study of CXCR3-negative and CXCR3-positive naive CD8 T cells (dated by TCRdb to the late 2010s). Points the paper makes about the study in general: Compared with CXCR3-negative naive cells, CXCR3-positive naive cells had TRB CDR3s with higher hydrophobicity (lower Kidera factor 4), lower energy, and higher strength and volume indices.

Sequenced using a NextSeq 550. The Human TCR Profiling Kit (MiLaboratory) was used to prepare UMI-labeled 5' RACE TRB cDNA libraries. TCRdb reprocessed the reads and provides one entry for every CDR3 protein sequence; no DNA is given. The sample's clone listing holds 75,000 to 90,000 distinct CDR3 sequences. In total, the top ten clones hold 0.6% to 0.7% of the sample. No antigen is known for these receptors. Sequenced material: naive CXCR3+ CD8+ T cells from blood. The cell subset or site label of this sample denotes: CD45RO-CCR7+CD27+CD95- naive CD8+ T cells expressing CXCR3 (TNR3+). The receptors were gathered from a human donor in good health. Some clones in this sample may be carry-over from other donors' samples.

J is TRBJ1-1 and V is TRBV7-7. The CDR3 has 13 amino acids. In germline, CDR1 is SSHAT, CDR2 FNYEAQ (reference sequence). The CDR3 protein is CASSQEENTEAFF.

J is TRBJ1-1 and V is TRBV4-3. This CDR3 is 16 amino acids long. Germline values: CDR1 LGHNA, CDR2 YSLEER. The CDR3 reads CASSQEGVGDYTEAFF.

The chain has TRBV4-3 and TRBJ2-1; TCRdb names TRBD1, which stays unverified in the absence of DNA. The CDR3 length is 17 residues. Germline V gene data show CDR1 as LGHNA and CDR2 as YSLEER. The CDR3 protein is CASSHGTGGAFPEKQFF.

The V gene is TRBV11-2, the J gene TRBJ2-1; TCRdb names TRBD1, which stays unverified in the absence of DNA. The CDR3 consists of 14 residues. Germline CDR1 reads SGHAT; CDR2 reads FQNNGV. Here the CDR3 reads CASSPGTGMVEQFF. Based on the CDR3 plus reference TRBV11-2 and TRBJ2-1, the full variable domain is EAGVAQSPRYKIIEKRQSVAFWCNPISGHATLYWYQQILGQGPKLLIQFQNNGVVDDSQLPKDRFSAERLKGVDSTLKIQPAKLEDSAVYLCASSPGTGMVEQFFGPGTRLTVL.

The rearrangement links TRBV7-9 to TRBJ2-7; TCRdb's assignment of TRBD1 cannot be checked, as there is no DNA. The CDR3 totals 14 residues. From germline, CDR1 is SEHNR and CDR2 FQNEAQ (reference sequence). The CDR3 here is CASTIGTGEYEQYF.

CDR3 sequence: CASTNQGTGEQYF. V is TRBV28 and J is TRBJ2-7; there is no DNA to check the TCRdb D call of TRBD1. Looked up from germline, CDR1 is MDHEN and CDR2 is SYDVKM. The CDR3 covers 13 residues.